This TCR beta chain was recovered during a study of T cells expressing NK-cell markers. Production of TCR beta cDNA relied on 5'RACE template switching with UMIs. With the 5' RACE reads reprocessed, TCRdb shows one record per CDR3 protein and no DNA. The sample holds about 21,000 distinct CDR3 sequences. The germline V gene has CDR1 MNHEY and CDR2 SMNVEV (reference sequence). The CDR3 covers 15 residues. Sequenced: blood T cells: a sorted CD56 or NKG2C T cell subset, CD4+ or CD8+ T cells, or bulk PBMC T cells (not recorded which). The receptor was derived from a man aged 18-70 years in good health. The chain combines TRBV27 with TRBJ1-4; TCRdb returns TRBD1, unconfirmable since there is no DNA. CDR3 protein: CASSLARGIGEKLFF.